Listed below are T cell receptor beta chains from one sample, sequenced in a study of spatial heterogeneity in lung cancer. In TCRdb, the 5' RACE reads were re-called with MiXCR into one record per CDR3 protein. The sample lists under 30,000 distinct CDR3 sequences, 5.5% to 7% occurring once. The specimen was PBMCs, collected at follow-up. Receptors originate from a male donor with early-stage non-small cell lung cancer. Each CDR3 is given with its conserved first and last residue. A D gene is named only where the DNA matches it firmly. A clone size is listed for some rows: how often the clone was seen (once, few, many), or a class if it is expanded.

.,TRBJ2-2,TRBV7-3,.,CASSQGEHTGELFF,TGTGCCAGCAGCCAAGGCGAGCACACCGGGGAGCTGTTTTTT
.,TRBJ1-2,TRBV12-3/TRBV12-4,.,CASRLDGNYGYTF,TGTGCCAGCAGGCTGGACGGGAACTATGGCTACACCTTC
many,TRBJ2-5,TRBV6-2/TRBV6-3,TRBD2,CASSYAYSGGAGETQYF,TGTGCCAGCAGTTACGCCTATAGCGGGGGGGCCGGAGAGACCCAGTACTTC
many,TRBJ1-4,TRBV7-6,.,CASSLADGNEKLFF,TGTGCCAGCAGCTTAGCAGATGGGAATGAAAAACTGTTTTTT
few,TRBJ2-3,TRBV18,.,CASSPPGEDTQYF,TGTGCCAGCTCACCACCGGGGGAGGATACGCAGTATTTT
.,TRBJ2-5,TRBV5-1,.,CASSPSGETQYF,TGCGCCAGCAGCCCCAGTGGGGAGACCCAGTACTTC
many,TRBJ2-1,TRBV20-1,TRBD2,CSARGLAGAYNEQFF,TGCAGTGCTAGGGGACTAGCGGGAGCCTACAATGAGCAGTTCTTC
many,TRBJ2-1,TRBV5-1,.,CASSVRGGKVYVGQNNEQFF,TGCGCCAGCAGCGTCCGCGGCGGGAAGGTTTATGTGGGCCAAAACAATGAGCAGTTCTTC
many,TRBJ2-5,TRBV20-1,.,CSASYAVGGTQYF,TGCAGTGCTAGCTACGCGGTCGGAGGGACCCAGTACTTC
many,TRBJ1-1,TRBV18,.,CASSLLTGVNTEAFF,TGTGCCAGCTCACTTCTTACAGGAGTGAACACTGAAGCTTTCTTT
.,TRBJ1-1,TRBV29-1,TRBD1,CSADRGANTEAFF,TGCAGCGCCGACAGGGGCGCTAACACTGAAGCTTTCTTT
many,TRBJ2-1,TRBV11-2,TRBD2,CASSSAGGSNEQFF,TGTGCCAGCAGCTCAGCGGGGGGCAGCAATGAGCAGTTCTTC
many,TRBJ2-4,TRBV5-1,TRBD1,CASSPGQGIGNIQYF,TGCGCCAGCAGCCCGGGACAGGGTATAGGAAACATTCAGTACTTC
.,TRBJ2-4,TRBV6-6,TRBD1,CASSAGNRGPKNIQYF,TGTGCCAGCAGTGCCGGTAACAGGGGGCCCAAAAACATTCAGTACTTC
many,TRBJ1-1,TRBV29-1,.,CSVEDNWLEAFF,TGCAGCGTTGAAGATAATTGGCTGGAAGCTTTCTTT
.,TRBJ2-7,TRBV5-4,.,CASSLKQQSYEQYF,TGTGCCAGCAGCTTGAAACAGCAATCTTACGAGCAGTACTTC
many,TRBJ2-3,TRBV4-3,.,CASSPQLQGDTQYF,TGCGCCAGCAGCCCCCAATTACAGGGAGATACGCAGTATTTT
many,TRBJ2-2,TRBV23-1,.,CASSQTGNTGELFF,TGCGCCAGCAGTCAAACAGGGAACACCGGGGAGCTGTTTTTT
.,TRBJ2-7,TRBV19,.,CASSIAGSSPYEQYF,TGTGCCAGTAGTATAGCAGGTAGCAGCCCCTACGAGCAGTACTTC
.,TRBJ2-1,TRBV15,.,CATSRDLELHNEQFF,TGTGCCACCAGCAGAGATCTGGAGCTACACAATGAGCAGTTCTTC
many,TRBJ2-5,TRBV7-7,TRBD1,CASSLGGTGGETQYF,TGTGCTAGCAGCTTAGGCGGGACAGGGGGAGAGACCCAGTACTTC
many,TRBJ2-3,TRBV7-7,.,CASSLSGTDTQYF,TGTGCCAGCAGCTTATCCGGCACAGATACGCAGTATTTT
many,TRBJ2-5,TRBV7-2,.,CASSLEAVGRTFRETQYF,TGTGCCAGCAGCTTAGAAGCAGTAGGACGGACGTTTAGGGAGACCCAGTACTTC
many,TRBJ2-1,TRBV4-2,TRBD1,CASSQDLGQGANEQFF,TGTGCCAGCAGCCAAGATTTAGGACAGGGAGCAAATGAGCAGTTCTTC
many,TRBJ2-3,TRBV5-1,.,CASSWGGVSTDTQYF,TGCGCCAGCAGCTGGGGCGGGGTGAGCACAGATACGCAGTATTTT
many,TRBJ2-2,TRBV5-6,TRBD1,CASSRGQGTGELFF,TGTGCCAGCAGCCGGGGACAGGGGACCGGGGAGCTGTTTTTT
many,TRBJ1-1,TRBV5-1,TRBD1,CASSRPGQGSEAFF,TGCGCCAGCAGTCGCCCGGGACAGGGGTCTGAAGCTTTCTTT